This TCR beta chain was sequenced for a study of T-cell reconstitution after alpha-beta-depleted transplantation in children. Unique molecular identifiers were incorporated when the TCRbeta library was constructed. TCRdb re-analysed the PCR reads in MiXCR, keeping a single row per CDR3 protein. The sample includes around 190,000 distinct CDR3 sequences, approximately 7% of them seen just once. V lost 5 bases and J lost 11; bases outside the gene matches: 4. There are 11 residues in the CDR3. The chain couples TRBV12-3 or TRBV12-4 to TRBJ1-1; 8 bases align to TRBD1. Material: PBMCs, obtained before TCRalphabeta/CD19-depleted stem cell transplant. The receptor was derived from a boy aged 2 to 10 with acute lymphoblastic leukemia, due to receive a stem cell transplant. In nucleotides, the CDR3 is TGTGCCAGCAGTAACAGGGGGGCGGCTTTCTTT. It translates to CASSNRGAAFF.